The sequence of this TCR beta chain was determined in a study of blood T cell repertoires in COVID-19. Study summary: Collection of acute and convalescent COVID-19 samples took place in the United States, Italy and Spain. Sample material is recorded as cDNA or gDNA derived from T cells, B-cell-depleted T cells, or PBMCs.

Study processing details: Counts of nucleated cells, estimated from reference gene primer amplification, were obtained. Sequencing used immunoSEQ multiplex PCR; TCRdb keeps in-frame clones, though not all of them. That table is the source of V, J and clone size, and D and trimming were worked out from the DNA. Of a few hundred thousand clones listed, roughly nine tenths were seen once; the top ten hold approximately 10%. There are 15 residues in the CDR3. Germline V gene data show CDR1 as MNHEY and CDR2 as SMNVEV (reference sequence). J was trimmed by 2 bases and V by 8 bases; bases with no gene match: 9. Those enrolled in Seattle joined during active infection and were followed longitudinally afterward.

The sample taken for sequencing was peripheral blood. The chain is built from TRBV27 and TRBJ1-2; 9 bases are shared with TRBD1. The receptor was derived from a woman in her thirties with COVID-19, enrolled during active disease. CDR3 in amino acids: CASLTHRGQNYGYTF. In nucleotides, the CDR3 is TGTGCCAGCCTTACTCACAGGGGGCAGAACTATGGCTACACCTTC.